The rows below give T cell receptor beta chains drawn from one sample of a study of beta chain features in type 1 diabetes. Repertoires were generated with immunoSEQ multiplex PCR, while TCRdb's copy carries only in-frame clones and drops some. The sample yields 620,000 or so clones, around 15% seen once. Sequencing input: naive CD4+ T cells from blood. The source of these receptors is a man aged 18 to 35 in good health. Each CDR3 is given with its conserved first and last residue. The D gene is left open where the match is weak. Clone size is shown for a subset of rows, as once, few, many or a class of expanded clone.

V	size	J	D	length	DNA	CDR3
TRBV5-6	NA	TRBJ2-7	TRBD2	15	TGTGCCAGCAGCTTGGGACTAGCGGGATATTACGAGCAGTACTTC	CASSLGLAGYYEQYF
TRBV28	few	TRBJ2-7	NA	12	TGTGCCAGCACCCAAGGTGCCTACGAGCAGTACTTC	CASTQGAYEQYF
TRBV7-6	NA	TRBJ2-5	NA	12	TGTGCCAGCAGCTTAGGGTTTAAGACCCAGTACTTC	CASSLGFKTQYF
TRBV5-5	few	TRBJ2-3	NA	13	TGTGCCAGCAGCGTTAGCAGCACAGATACGCAGTATTTT	CASSVSSTDTQYF
TRBV6-5	once	TRBJ1-2	NA	13	TGTGCCAGCAGTTTCCGCCGGACGTATGGCTACACCTTC	CASSFRRTYGYTF
TRBV28	few	TRBJ1-5	NA	15	TGTGCCAGCAGGACGGGAGGTTCGAGCAATCAGCCCCAGCATTTT	CASRTGGSSNQPQHF
TRBV23-1	many	TRBJ2-3	TRBD2	16	TGCGCCAGCAGTCCGGGACTAGCGGAGAGCACAGATACGCAGTATTTT	CASSPGLAESTDTQYF
TRBV29-1	few	TRBJ2-5	NA	11	TGCAGCGGGACGGCGGGAGAGACCCAGTACTTC	CSGTAGETQYF
TRBV14	NA	TRBJ2-1	NA	16	TGTGCCAGCAGCCAAGTAGGAGGGGGAACCTACAATGAGCAGTTCTTC	CASSQVGGGTYNEQFF
TRBV23-1	few	TRBJ2-7	NA	17	TGCGCCAGCAGTCCCATATCGACATTCCCCCGCTCCTACGAGCAGTACTTC	CASSPISTFPRSYEQYF
TRBV9	NA	TRBJ1-2	TRBD1	12	TGTGCCAGTGGGGGGACAGGCTATGGCTACACCTTC	CASGGTGYGYTF
TRBV18	NA	TRBJ1-5	TRBD1	14	TGTGCCAGCTCACAAGGGACAGGGATAATGACCCAGCATTTT	CASSQGTGIMTQHF
TRBV27	NA	TRBJ1-1	NA	14	TGTGCCAGCAGTTTGGGTTTCGTAGACACTGAAGCTTTCTTT	CASSLGFVDTEAFF
TRBV4-3	NA	TRBJ1-2	NA	14	TGCGCCAGCAGCCAAACACGGCAAAGCTATGGCTACACCTTC	CASSQTRQSYGYTF
TRBV7-2	few	TRBJ2-7	TRBD1	15	TGTGCCAGCAGCTTAGGGACAGGGGTGACCTACGAGCAGTACTTC	CASSLGTGVTYEQYF
TRBV5-4	few	TRBJ2-1	TRBD1	14	TGTGCCAGCAGGCCGACAGGGGGGTGGAATGAGCAGTTCTTC	CASRPTGGWNEQFF
TRBV4-1	few	TRBJ2-2	NA	13	TGCGCCAGCAGCCAAGAGCCCACCGGGGAGCTGTTTTTT	CASSQEPTGELFF
TRBV5-1	few	TRBJ2-5	NA	14	TGCGCCAGCAGCTTGGGACTGGGGGTGGAGACCCAGTACTTC	CASSLGLGVETQYF
TRBV7-6	once	TRBJ2-1	NA	17	TGTGCCAGCAGCTTAGTCCAATCCCTGAGCTCCTACAATGAGCAGTTCTTC	CASSLVQSLSSYNEQFF
TRBV25-1	NA	TRBJ1-4	NA	17	TGTGCCAGCAGTGAAGGTACCTACACGGAGTTTGATGAAAAACTGTTTTTT	CASSEGTYTEFDEKLFF
TRBV4-1	NA	TRBJ2-7	NA	14	TGCGCCAGCAGCCAGGGCACTTACTCCTACGAGCAGTACTTC	CASSQGTYSYEQYF
TRBV18	NA	TRBJ2-1	TRBD2	15	TGTGCCAGCTCACCATTAGCGGGAGGGAGGAATGAGCAGTTCTTC	CASSPLAGGRNEQFF
TRBV7-9	few	TRBJ2-1	NA	11	TGTGCCAGCAGCCCTTATAATGAGCAGTTCTTC	CASSPYNEQFF
TRBV7-9	NA	TRBJ2-7	TRBD1	16	TGTGCCAGCAGCCCCCCGTTCCGGGACAGGGGTAACGAGCAGTACTTC	CASSPPFRDRGNEQYF
TRBV7-2	few	TRBJ1-3	NA	15	TGTGCCAGCAGCTTATACCCAGGCTCTGGAAACACCATATATTTT	CASSLYPGSGNTIYF
TRBV11-3	few	TRBJ2-3	NA	15	TGTGCCAGCAGCTTAGGGATCTCATACACAGATACGCAGTATTTT	CASSLGISYTDTQYF
TRBV9	once	TRBJ1-2	TRBD1	15	TGTGCCAGCAGCGCACAAGCCGGGACAGGGATTGGCTACACCTTC	CASSAQAGTGIGYTF
TRBV9	NA	TRBJ1-2	NA	12	TGTGCCAGCAGCGTAGCTGGTGATGGCTACACCTTC	CASSVAGDGYTF
TRBV28	few	TRBJ2-5	NA	16	TGTGCCAGCAGTTTATCACCGGGGTTGGGCCAAGAGACCCAGTACTTC	CASSLSPGLGQETQYF